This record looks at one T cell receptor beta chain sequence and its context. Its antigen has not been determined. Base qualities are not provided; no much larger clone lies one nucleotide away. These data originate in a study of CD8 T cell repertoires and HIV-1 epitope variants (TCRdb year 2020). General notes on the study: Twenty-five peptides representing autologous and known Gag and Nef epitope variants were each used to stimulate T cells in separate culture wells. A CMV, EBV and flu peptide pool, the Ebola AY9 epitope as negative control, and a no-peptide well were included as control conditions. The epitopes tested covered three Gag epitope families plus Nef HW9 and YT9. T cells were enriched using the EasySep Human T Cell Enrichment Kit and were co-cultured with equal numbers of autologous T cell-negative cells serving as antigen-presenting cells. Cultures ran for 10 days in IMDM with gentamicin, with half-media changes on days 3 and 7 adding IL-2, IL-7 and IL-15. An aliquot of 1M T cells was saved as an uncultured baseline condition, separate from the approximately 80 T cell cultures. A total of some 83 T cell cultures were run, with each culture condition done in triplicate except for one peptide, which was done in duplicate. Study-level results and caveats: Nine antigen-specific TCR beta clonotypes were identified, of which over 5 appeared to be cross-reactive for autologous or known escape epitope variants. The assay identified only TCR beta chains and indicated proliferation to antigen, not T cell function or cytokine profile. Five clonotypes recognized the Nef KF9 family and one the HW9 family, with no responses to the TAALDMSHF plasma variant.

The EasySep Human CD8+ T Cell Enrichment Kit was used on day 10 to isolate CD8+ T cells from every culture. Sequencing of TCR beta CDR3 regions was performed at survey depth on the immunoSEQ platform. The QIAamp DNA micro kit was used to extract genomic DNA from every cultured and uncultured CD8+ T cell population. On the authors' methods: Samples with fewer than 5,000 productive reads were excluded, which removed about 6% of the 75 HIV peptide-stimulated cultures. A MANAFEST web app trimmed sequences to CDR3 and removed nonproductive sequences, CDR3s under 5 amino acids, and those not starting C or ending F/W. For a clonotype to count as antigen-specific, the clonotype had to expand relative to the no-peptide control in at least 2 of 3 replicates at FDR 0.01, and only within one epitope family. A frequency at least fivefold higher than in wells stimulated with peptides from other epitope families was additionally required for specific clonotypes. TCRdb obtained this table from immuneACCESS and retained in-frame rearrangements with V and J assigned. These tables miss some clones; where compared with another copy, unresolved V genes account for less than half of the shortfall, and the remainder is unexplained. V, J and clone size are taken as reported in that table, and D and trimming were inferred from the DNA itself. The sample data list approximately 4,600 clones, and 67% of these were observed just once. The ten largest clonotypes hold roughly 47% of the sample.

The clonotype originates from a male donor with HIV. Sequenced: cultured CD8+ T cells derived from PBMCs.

In nucleotide form, the sequence is TGTGCCAGCAGCCCCGGGACCCTTGTAGGTCAAGAGGCTGAAGCTTTCTTT. Translation gives CASSPGTLVGQEAEAFF. The sequence links TRBV7-9 to TRBJ1-1; possibly the D gene is TRBD1, per 5 matching bases. CDR1 and CDR2 were assigned from the germline V gene (reference sequence) as SEHNR and FQNEAQ. The CDR3, cysteine through phenylalanine, is 17 amino acids long. Only the CDR3 portion is preserved as DNA: 51 bases, with reading frame beginning at the first base. A distance of 25 bases separates the germline ends of V and J, which lose 5 bases and 6 bases respectively.